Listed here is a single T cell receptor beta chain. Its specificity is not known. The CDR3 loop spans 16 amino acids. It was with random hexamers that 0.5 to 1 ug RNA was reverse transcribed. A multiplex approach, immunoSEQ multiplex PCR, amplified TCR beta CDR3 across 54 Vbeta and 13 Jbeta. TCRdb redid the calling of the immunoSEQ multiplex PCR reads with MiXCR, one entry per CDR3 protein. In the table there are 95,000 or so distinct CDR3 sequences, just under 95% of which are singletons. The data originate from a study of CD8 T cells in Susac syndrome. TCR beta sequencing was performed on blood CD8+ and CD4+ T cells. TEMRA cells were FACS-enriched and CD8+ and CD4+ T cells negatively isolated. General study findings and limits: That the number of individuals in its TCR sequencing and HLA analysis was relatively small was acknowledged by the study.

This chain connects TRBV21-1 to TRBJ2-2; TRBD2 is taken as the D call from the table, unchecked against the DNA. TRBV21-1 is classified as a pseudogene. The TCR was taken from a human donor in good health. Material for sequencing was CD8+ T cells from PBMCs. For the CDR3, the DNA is TGTGCCAGCAGCAAGAGAAGCGGGGGGAACACCGGGGAGCTGTTTTTT. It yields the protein CASSKRSGGNTGELFF.